Reported below is one T cell receptor (beta chain). The antigen is unknown. Use of 60 Vbeta and 13 Jbeta primers characterized the PCR. Assay used: immunoSEQ multiplex PCR; TCRdb lists only in-frame clones, some missing. The sample comprises 120,000 to 150,000 clones, approximately 80% of which are singletons, and about 4.7% rests with the top ten. Donors were nominally healthy when sampled, though unrecorded immune exposures were likely. The data were taken from a study of cytomegalovirus exposure and HLA in healthy donors. Germline-derived CDR1 and CDR2 are LNHDA and SQIVND (reference sequence). The V end was cut by 3 bases, the J end by 7 bases, with 12 bases between. The CDR3 totals 13 residues. Overall study results and limits: Researchers reported that three CMV-associated chains were confirmed in vitro as CMV antigen-specific.

The receptor comes from a male donor in good health and CMV-seronegative. The sequencing input was PBMCs. The V call is TRBV19, the J call TRBJ1-1, with unresolved D. The CDR3 DNA reads as TGTGCCAGTAGTATTTACGGCGGACTTGAAGCTTTCTTT. It specifies CASSIYGGLEAFF.